This T cell receptor (beta chain) was retrieved from a study of patients and donors after allogeneic stem cell transplantation (TCRdb year 2020). V loses 3 bases at its end and J loses 5 bases; junction bases beyond the gene matches: 7. Reading the germline V gene (reference sequence) gives CDR1 LNHDA and CDR2 SQIVND. The CDR3 covers 15 residues, taking in both the cysteine and the phenylalanine. Of all the DNA, just the CDR3 is kept, 45 bases in frame from base 1. Preparation of the library involved RT-PCR. TCRdb names NextSeq 550 as the instrument used. TCRdb reran the public reads through fastp at Q25 and MiXCR, keeping productive beta chains. Identical CDR3 proteins give one entry, which carries the most common genes and DNA. This sample has about a million distinct CDR3 sequences in its table, and roughly 17% of those were observed once. The top ten constitute 5% to 7.5% of the sample. A word on this clonotype: This receptor's antigen is unknown. No base-level quality is on record; no much larger clone is a single base apart.

The sequenced sample consisted of blood, either unsorted or a sorted T cell fraction (not recorded which). The source of this sequence is a human donor who was either an allogeneic HSCT recipient or a stem cell or donor lymphocyte infusion donor (not recorded which). It is not recorded whose cells these are; they may come from a transplant donor. The V and J genes are TRBV19 and TRBJ2-1, and TRBD2 matches 7 of the central bases. Here is the DNA: TGTGCCAGTAGTATGGGGAGGGTGAGTAACAATGAGCAGTTCTTC. This codes for CASSMGRVSNNEQFF.